Detailed here is one T cell receptor beta chain. V shed 5 bases and J shed 0 bases, with 16 bases lying between them. CDR1 SGHVS and CDR2 FNYEAQ come from the germline V gene. The CDR3 consists of 16 residues. Every sequencing run gave over 200 million TCR-beta sequences, taken from 15-18 subjects. A single record per CDR3 protein comes from TCRdb applying MiXCR to the 5' RACE reads. Among about 51,000 distinct CDR3 sequences listed, roughly 15% were seen once. These data come from a study of neurological immune-mediated disorders. Unsorted libraries came from 2 million PBMCs stored at -80 °C. The sequenced sample was PBMCs. This TCR derives from a man in his 60s in good health. The chain uses TRBV7-6 and TRBJ2-5; either TRBD1 or TRBD2 may supply D (5 bases each). The CDR3 bases are TGTGCCAGCAGCACATCCGGGACGACGTACCAAGAGACCCAGTACTTC. Protein product: CASSTSGTTYQETQYF.